Listed here are 27 T cell receptor beta chains from one sample, sequenced in a study of blood T cells in healthy people across ages. The authors ran a second PCR of about 6 to 11 cycles using a sample-barcoded 5' primer and a J-beta primer mix. TCRdb independently ran MiXCR on the 5' RACE reads; one entry per CDR3 protein. The table records about 1.4 million distinct CDR3 sequences, 59% of them present only once. Sequenced: blood. The receptors derive from a man younger than 35 in good health.

The V gene is TRBV29-1, the J gene TRBJ1-1, with a tentative D call TRBD1 (6 bases). This CDR3 has 12 residues. Germline V lookup: CDR1 SQVTM, CDR2 ANQGSEA. Trimming removed 4 bases at V and 5 bases at J, with 11 bases between. Here the CDR3 reads CSVVLGGTEAFF. CDR3 nucleotides: TGCAGCGTTGTTTTAGGGGGGACTGAAGCTTTCTTT.

Only a few counts were recorded for this clonotype. The rearrangement links TRBV29-1 to TRBJ1-4, with 9 bases aligning to TRBD1. The CDR3 loop spans 15 amino acids. Trimming removed 6 bases from V and 7 bases from J; junction bases left unmatched: 12. Germline V CDR1 and CDR2: SQVTM, ANQGSEA. This chain's CDR3 is CSVNLPGTGTEKLFF. The CDR3 DNA reads as TGCAGCGTCAACCTTCCCGGGACAGGGACTGAAAAACTGTTTTTT.

This clonotype was found a few times. The rearrangement joins TRBV7-2 to TRBJ2-3; no definite D call. This CDR3 has 13 residues. V lost 7 bases, J lost 2 bases, and 10 bases lay in between. The germline CDR1 and CDR2 sequences are SGHTA and FQGNSA. CDR3 bases: TGTGCCAGCACCACCCCTAACACAGATACGCAGTATTTT. Translated, it gives CASTTPNTDTQYF.

The rearrangement uses TRBV29-1 and TRBJ2-3; unclear D gene. There are 14 residues in the CDR3. Germline-derived CDR1 and CDR2 are SQVTM and ANQGSEA. Between the trimmed V and J ends, which lost 3 bases and 0 bases, there was a span of 10 bases. In DNA, the CDR3 is TGCAGCGTTGATGCAGGCGTTAGCACAGATACGCAGTATTTT. It codes for CSVDAGVSTDTQYF.

Many counts were recorded for this clonotype. V and J are TRBV11-2 and TRBJ2-1; 7 bases align to TRBD2. V lost 3 bases, J lost 8 bases, and 4 bases stayed unmatched. Germline lookup yields CDR1 SGHAT and CDR2 FQNNGV. This CDR3 has 13 amino acids. DNA of the CDR3: TGTGCCAGCAGCTTGGGGGGGGTTTATGAGCAGTTCTTC. This encodes CASSLGGVYEQFF.

The genes are TRBV5-1 and TRBJ2-1; D is possibly TRBD1 (5 bases). The V end was cut by 1 base, the J end by 7 bases, with 15 bases between. CDR3 length: 15 amino acids. Germline values: CDR1 SGHRS, CDR2 YFSETQ. CDR3: CASSLFPGMGNEQFF. CDR3 DNA sequence: TGCGCCAGCAGCTTGTTCCCAGGGATGGGGAATGAGCAGTTCTTC.

The rearrangement joins TRBV6-5 to TRBJ2-2, with 10 bases fitting TRBD1. CDR3 length: 16 residues. Trimming at V came to 5 bases and at J to 9 bases, leaving 12 bases not matched to a gene. Germline CDR1 reads MNHEY; CDR2 reads SVGAGI. CDR3 in amino acids: CASSHTPDRGIRELFF. The DNA for the CDR3 is TGTGCCAGCAGTCACACACCGGACAGGGGGATCCGGGAGCTGTTTTTT.

This clonotype appeared a few times. This chain uses TRBV29-1 with TRBJ1-2, with no clear D. V was cut by 0 bases and J by 6 bases, with 14 bases left in between. Germline V gene data show CDR1 as SQVTM and CDR2 as ANQGSEA. The CDR3 extends over 14 amino acids. The CDR3 here is CSVEEALRRDGYTF. Here the CDR3 DNA reads TGCAGCGTTGAAGAGGCGTTGCGAAGGGATGGCTACACCTTC.

V gene TRBV11-2 combines with J gene TRBJ1-2, with no clear D. CDR3 length: 14 residues. The V end was cut by 5 bases, the J end by 0 bases, with 10 bases between. Germline V CDR1 and CDR2: SGHAT, FQNNGV. The CDR3 region has the DNA TGTGCCAGCAGCAGGGAGGCTGCTAACTATGGCTACACCTTC. It translates to CASSREAANYGYTF.

This clonotype was seen a handful of times. V is TRBV27 and J is TRBJ2-4; 9 nucleotides agree with TRBD1. CDR3 size: 13 residues. V was clipped by 4 bases and J by 5 bases; unmatched bases: 0. In germline, CDR1 is MNHEY, CDR2 SMNVEV (reference sequence). The CDR3 nucleotides read TGTGCCAGCAGTTGGACAGGGGAAAACATTCAGTACTTC. Translating it yields CASSWTGENIQYF.

The chain uses TRBV9 and TRBJ2-1, with 10 bases that match TRBD2. The CDR3 is 16 residues long. With 5 bases clipped from V and 0 bases from J, the junction kept 5 bases outside the gene matches. CDR1 and CDR2 (germline): SGDLS, YYNGEE. The DNA for the CDR3 is TGTGCCAGCAGGTATCCTAGCGGGAGCTCCTACAATGAGCAGTTCTTC. It yields the protein CASRYPSGSSYNEQFF.

The gene calls are TRBV27 and TRBJ2-6, with D unresolved. There are 13 residues in the CDR3. CDR1 and CDR2 (germline): MNHEY, SMNVEV (reference sequence). The V gene lost 8 bases and the J gene lost 2 bases, with 7 bases spanning the gap. CDR3 amino acids: CASLSAGANVLTF. For the CDR3, the DNA is TGTGCCAGCTTGTCCGCTGGGGCCAACGTCCTGACTTTC. Full variable domain (rest looked up from reference TRBV27 and TRBJ2-6): EAQVTQNPRYLITVTGKKLTVTCSQNMNHEYMSWYRQDPGLGLRQIYYSMNVEVTDKGDVPEGYKVSRKEKRNFPLILESPSPNQTSLYFCASLSAGANVLTFGAGSRLTVL.

The V and J genes are TRBV6-2 or TRBV6-3 and TRBJ2-2; D could derive from TRBD1 or TRBD2 (5 bases each). Germline V gene lookup returns CDR1 MNHEY and CDR2 SVGEGT. There are 14 residues in the CDR3. With 2 bases removed from V and 8 bases from J, the gap between germline ends came to 12 bases. Here the CDR3 DNA reads TGTGCCAGCAGTTACGATCCGGGGCCGGGGGAGCTGTTTTTT. This encodes CASSYDPGPGELFF.

This clonotype was detected only a few times. This chain uses TRBV18 with TRBJ2-1; D gene unclear. V lost 2 bases and J 8 bases, leaving 4 bases between the germline ends. The CDR3 runs to 11 residues. Germline assignment: CDR1 KGHSH and CDR2 LQKENI. CDR3 region: CASSPGHEQFF. Here the CDR3 DNA reads TGTGCCAGCTCACCAGGACATGAGCAGTTCTTC.

V and J are TRBV6-2 or TRBV6-3 and TRBJ2-1; D is possibly TRBD2 (5 bases). The CDR3 length is 13 residues. Trimming stripped 5 bases from V and 6 bases from J, with 11 bases between. The germline gives CDR1 MNHEY, CDR2 SVGEGT. CDR3 region: CASSPTRANEQFF. The CDR3 coding sequence is TGTGCCAGCAGTCCCACTAGAGCCAATGAGCAGTTCTTC.

The gene calls are TRBV4-3 and TRBJ2-3; D remains unclear. The V end lost 0 bases, the J end lost 6 bases, and 13 bases lay between the germline ends. The length of the CDR3 is 15 residues. CDR1 LGHNA and CDR2 YSLEER come from the germline V gene. CDR3 residues: CASSQEVSVVDTQYF. In DNA form, the CDR3 reads TGCGCCAGCAGCCAAGAAGTTTCCGTGGTGGATACGCAGTATTTT.

CDR3 nucleotides: TGTGCCAGCAGCTTAGCGATGGGACTCACAGGCCACTACACCTTC. Its translation: CASSLAMGLTGHYTF. The V and J genes are TRBV7-2 and TRBJ1-2; possibly TRBD1 for D (5 bases). CDR1 and CDR2 from the germline V gene are SGHTA and FQGNSA. Trimming removed 0 bases at V and 10 bases at J, with 18 bases between. This CDR3 is built from 15 residues.

This chain joins TRBV28 and TRBJ1-5; D may be TRBD1 (5 bases). This CDR3 is 17 amino acids long. Trimming shortened V by 8 bases and J by 3 bases, and 23 bases separated the two germline ends. Germline-derived CDR1 and CDR2 are MDHEN and SYDVKM. This chain's CDR3 is CASASYRDGDLNQPQHF. In DNA form, the CDR3 reads TGTGCCAGCGCCTCCTATAGGGACGGGGACCTCAATCAGCCCCAGCATTTT.

This clonotype was observed a handful of times. V and J are TRBV10-3 and TRBJ2-3; D is uncertain. This CDR3 has 17 amino acids. Per germline, CDR1 ENHRY and CDR2 SYGVKD. The V end lost 4 bases, the J end lost 0 bases, and 17 bases lay between the germline ends. In DNA form, the CDR3 reads TGTGCCATCAGTGGCTCGGGCCCTAGGAAAAGCACAGATACGCAGTATTTT. Translation gives CAISGSGPRKSTDTQYF.

The chain is built from TRBV20-1 and TRBJ2-3; D is undetermined. Trimming stripped 4 bases from V and 6 bases from J, with 8 bases between. Germline V CDR1 and CDR2: DFQATT, SNEGSKA (reference sequence). The CDR3 extends over 11 amino acids. The CDR3 is CSATTSDTQYF. The CDR3 nucleotides are TGCAGTGCTACTACTTCGGATACGCAGTATTTT.

This clonotype was detected a few times. The chain employs TRBV4-1 and TRBJ2-7, with D unresolved. From germline, CDR1 is MGHRA and CDR2 YSYEKL. The CDR3 contains 15 residues. The V and J ends lost 1 base and 2 bases respectively, with 12 bases between them. CDR3 sequence reads: CASSQGVLPPYEQYF. The CDR3 DNA reads as TGCGCCAGCAGCCAAGGGGTCCTCCCCCCCTACGAGCAGTACTTC.

The chain employs TRBV10-1 and TRBJ2-5; 12 bases fit TRBD1. With 6 bases clipped from V and 4 bases from J, the junction kept 3 bases outside the gene matches. This CDR3 is 14 amino acids long. Germline V gene sequence: CDR1 WNHNN, CDR2 SYGVQD (reference sequence). This CDR3 is CASSRDRGRETQYF. The CDR3 region has the DNA TGCGCCAGCAGCCGGGACAGGGGGCGAGAGACCCAGTACTTC.

This sequence joins TRBV12-3 or TRBV12-4 and TRBJ2-5, with 8 nucleotides matching TRBD2. V dropped 5 bases and J dropped 5; count of bases not matched to a gene: 16. The CDR3 extends over 17 amino acids. The CDR3 DNA is TGTGCCAGCAGTACACGGGGGGGGGCCCCGCCCGGCGAGACCCAGTACTTC. Protein: CASSTRGGAPPGETQYF.

The V call is TRBV10-3, the J call TRBJ2-6; 9 bases match TRBD1. Germline V gene data show CDR1 as ENHRY and CDR2 as SYGVKD. Unmatched junction bases numbered 4, after V lost 3 bases and J lost 1 base. The CDR3 is 17 residues long. CDR3 in amino acids: CAISERDRESGANVLTF. In nucleotides, the CDR3 is TGTGCCATCAGTGAACGGGACAGGGAGTCTGGGGCCAACGTCCTGACTTTC.

This clonotype was seen a handful of times. The V gene is TRBV6-5, the J gene TRBJ2-4; 8 bases agree with TRBD1. The J call may be faulty, since TRBJ2-7 better matches the DNA end. Germline values: CDR1 MNHEY, CDR2 SVGAGI. This CDR3 has 12 residues. The CDR3 region is CASWTGSYEQYF. The CDR3, as DNA: TGTGCCAGCTGGACAGGGAGTTACGAGCAGTACTTC.

CDR3 DNA sequence: TGTGCCATCAGTGAGTCCGGCGCAGGGTTAACTGAAGCTTTCTTT. It yields the protein CAISESGAGLTEAFF. The genes are TRBV10-3 and TRBJ1-1, with D maybe TRBD1 (5 bases). Germline-derived CDR1 and CDR2 are ENHRY and SYGVKD. The CDR3 runs to 15 residues. V dropped 0 bases and J dropped 5 bases, with 13 bases sitting between them.

This chain links TRBV20-1 with TRBJ2-3; TRBD2 aligns across 8 bases. CDR1 DFQATT and CDR2 SNEGSKA come from the germline V gene (reference sequence). V was clipped by 4 bases and J by 4 bases; unmatched bases: 7. The CDR3 runs 14 residues. For the CDR3, the DNA is TGCAGTGCTATCCAGCGGGGGAGGGCAGATACGCAGTATTTT. It encodes CSAIQRGRADTQYF.